The entry below gives a single T cell receptor (beta chain) sequence along with its context. Its antigen is not identified. During its preparation, the TCRbeta library received unique molecular identifiers. One entry per CDR3 protein, called by TCRdb with MiXCR from the PCR reads. This table has just over 950,000 distinct CDR3 sequences, about 26% appearing once. This specimen belongs to a study of T-cell reconstitution after alpha-beta-depleted transplantation in children. Study observations and caveats: Approximately two months post-transplant, alpha-beta T cells reportedly originated from several hundred expanded graft clones. Recipient T cells and thymic progenitors that survived gave rise to the high TCRbeta diversity observed at day 60 in some patients. Once a year had passed after transplant, T-cell counts and diversity came mostly from newly produced T cells.

The germline V gene has CDR1 SNHLY and CDR2 FYNNEI. The CDR3 covers 15 residues. Germline trimming cut 5 bases from V and 4 bases from J; bases unmatched to any gene: 8. The chain links TRBV2 to TRBJ2-7; 10 bases line up with TRBD1. This sequence originates from a boy younger than two who had a stem cell transplant for SCID, so the T cells may come from the graft donor. The material sequenced was PBMCs, mostly from graft donor cells, taken 360 days after TCRalphabeta/CD19-depleted stem cell transplant. DNA for the CDR3: TGTGCCAGCAGTCCCGACAGGGGGCGCATATACGAGCAGTACTTC. Translated, it gives CASSPDRGRIYEQYF.